This T cell receptor (beta chain) appears in the sequencing data of a study of blood T cell repertoires in COVID-19. Study-wide background: Samples of COVID-19 (acute and convalescent) were obtained from the United States, Italy and Spain.

This clone was counted a single time. The germline CDR1 and CDR2 sequences are DFQATT and SNEGSKA (reference sequence). The V and J ends lost 3 bases and 4 bases, in that order; junction bases with no gene match: 4. The CDR3 consists of 13 residues. Study members were between roughly 18 and 89 years old and lived in approximately 25 US regions. Donors in Cohort 3 counted as recovered after two negative PCRs, clearance, or symptom resolution. In the source study's methods: It was from reference gene primer amplification that nucleated cell counts were estimated. Repertoires were generated with immunoSEQ multiplex PCR, while TCRdb's copy carries only in-frame clones and drops some. The V and J calls and the clone size are those of that table, but D and trimming were determined from the DNA. The repertoire holds about 320,000 clones, more than 90% seen once, with around 2.5% in the top ten.

Sequenced input: PBMCs or T cells enriched from blood (not recorded which). V gene TRBV20-1 combines with J gene TRBJ2-3, with 7 positions matching TRBD1. This TCR came from a man aged 60 to 75 who had recovered from COVID-19. CDR3 residues: CSASRQGADTQYF. CDR3 sequence (DNA): TGCAGTGCTAGTAGACAGGGAGCAGATACGCAGTATTTT.